Shown below are 7 T cell receptor beta chains from a single sample sequenced in a study of T cell responses to AZD1222 COVID-19 vaccine (dated by TCRdb to about 2021). Libraries were made using the immunoSEQ multiplex PCR assay. TCRdb retrieved this table from immuneACCESS and kept in-frame rearrangements only. Not all clones are present; in checked studies, unresolved V genes account for under half, and no reason is known for the remainder. This sample lists around 150,000 clones; roughly 91% were detected once. The ten largest account for roughly 7% of the sample. What this sample's time point label stands for: about 28 days (+/-7) after the second vaccine dose. The sequencing used peripheral blood, collected 28 days after the second AZD1222 dose. These receptor sequences come from an adult who received the AZD1222 COVID-19 vaccine.

The rearrangement joins TRBV29-1 to TRBJ1-2; the match to TRBD1 covers 7 bases. V trimming: 6 bases; J trimming: 7 bases; junction bases outside the gene matches: 8. This CDR3 contains 12 residues. CDR1 and CDR2 (germline): SQVTM, ANQGSEA. The CDR3 region is CSVYRGGFGYTF. The CDR3, as DNA: TGCAGCGTATACAGGGGCGGCTTTGGCTACACCTTC.

V usage is TRBV9 and J usage is TRBJ1-1; D perhaps matches TRBD1 (6 bases). CDR1 SGDLS and CDR2 YYNGEE come from the germline V gene. Trimming removed 3 bases at V and 4 bases at J, with 10 bases between. This CDR3 spans 13 amino acids. CDR3 sequence (DNA): TGTGCCAGCAGCGAAGGGGGAGGCACTGAAGCTTTCTTT. Protein: CASSEGGGTEAFF.

This rearrangement joins TRBV11-2 to TRBJ2-5; 11 bases map to TRBD2. V dropped 3 bases and J dropped 5; count of bases not matched to a gene: 5. The CDR3 spans 15 residues. Per the germline V gene, CDR1 is SGHAT and CDR2 is FQNNGV. The CDR3 bases are TGTGCCAGCAGCTTTAATAGCGGGGGGGCGGAGACCCAGTACTTC. Amino acids: CASSFNSGGAETQYF. The complete variable domain, with remaining parts taken from reference TRBV11-2 and TRBJ2-5, reads EAGVAQSPRYKIIEKRQSVAFWCNPISGHATLYWYQQILGQGPKLLIQFQNNGVVDDSQLPKDRFSAERLKGVDSTLKIQPAKLEDSAVYLCASSFNSGGAETQYFGPGTRLLVL.

The chain joins TRBV5-6 to TRBJ2-1, with 7 positions matching TRBD2. J lost 4 bases, V lost 0 bases, and 7 bases had no gene match. The germline CDR1 and CDR2 sequences are SGHDT and YYEEEE. The CDR3 totals 16 residues. The CDR3 sequence is CASSLVPSGPYNEQFF. Written as DNA, the CDR3 is TGTGCCAGCAGCTTGGTTCCTAGCGGACCATACAATGAGCAGTTCTTC. The variable domain in full, completed from reference TRBV5-6 and TRBJ2-1, reads DAGVTQSPTHLIKTRGQQVTLRCSPKSGHDTVSWYQQALGQGPQFIFQYYEEEERQRGNFPDRFSGHQFPNYSSELNVNALLLGDSALYLCASSLVPSGPYNEQFFGPGTRLTVL.

The rearrangement links TRBV6-1 to TRBJ1-2; weak D call: TRBD1 (6 bases). Trimming pared 0 bases from V and 5 bases from J, leaving 13 bases between. Germline V gene sequence: CDR1 MNHNS, CDR2 SASEGT. The CDR3 totals 15 residues. The CDR3 DNA reads as TGTGCCAGCAGTGAAGCGTGGACAGAAAGTTATGGCTACACCTTC. Translating gives CASSEAWTESYGYTF.

The chain carries TRBV5-5 and TRBJ2-5; 15 bases line up with TRBD2. V trimming: 5 bases; J trimming: 7 bases; junction bases outside the gene matches: 12. Germline CDR1 reads SGHKS; CDR2 reads YYEKEE (reference sequence). The CDR3 consists of 17 residues. CDR3 sequence reads: CASRRTSGGDYLRTQYF. CDR3 coding DNA: TGTGCCAGCAGGCGGACTAGCGGGGGGGACTATCTTCGGACCCAGTACTTC.

This chain uses TRBV20-1 with TRBJ2-7; D might be TRBD1 (5 bases). The CDR3 loop spans 13 amino acids. Germline lookup yields CDR1 DFQATT and CDR2 SNEGSKA (reference sequence). V lost 3 bases to trimming and J lost 5 bases, with 14 bases between them. The CDR3 loop is CSASRQGWNEQYF. In DNA, the CDR3 is TGCAGTGCTAGTAGGCAGGGTTGGAACGAGCAGTACTTC.